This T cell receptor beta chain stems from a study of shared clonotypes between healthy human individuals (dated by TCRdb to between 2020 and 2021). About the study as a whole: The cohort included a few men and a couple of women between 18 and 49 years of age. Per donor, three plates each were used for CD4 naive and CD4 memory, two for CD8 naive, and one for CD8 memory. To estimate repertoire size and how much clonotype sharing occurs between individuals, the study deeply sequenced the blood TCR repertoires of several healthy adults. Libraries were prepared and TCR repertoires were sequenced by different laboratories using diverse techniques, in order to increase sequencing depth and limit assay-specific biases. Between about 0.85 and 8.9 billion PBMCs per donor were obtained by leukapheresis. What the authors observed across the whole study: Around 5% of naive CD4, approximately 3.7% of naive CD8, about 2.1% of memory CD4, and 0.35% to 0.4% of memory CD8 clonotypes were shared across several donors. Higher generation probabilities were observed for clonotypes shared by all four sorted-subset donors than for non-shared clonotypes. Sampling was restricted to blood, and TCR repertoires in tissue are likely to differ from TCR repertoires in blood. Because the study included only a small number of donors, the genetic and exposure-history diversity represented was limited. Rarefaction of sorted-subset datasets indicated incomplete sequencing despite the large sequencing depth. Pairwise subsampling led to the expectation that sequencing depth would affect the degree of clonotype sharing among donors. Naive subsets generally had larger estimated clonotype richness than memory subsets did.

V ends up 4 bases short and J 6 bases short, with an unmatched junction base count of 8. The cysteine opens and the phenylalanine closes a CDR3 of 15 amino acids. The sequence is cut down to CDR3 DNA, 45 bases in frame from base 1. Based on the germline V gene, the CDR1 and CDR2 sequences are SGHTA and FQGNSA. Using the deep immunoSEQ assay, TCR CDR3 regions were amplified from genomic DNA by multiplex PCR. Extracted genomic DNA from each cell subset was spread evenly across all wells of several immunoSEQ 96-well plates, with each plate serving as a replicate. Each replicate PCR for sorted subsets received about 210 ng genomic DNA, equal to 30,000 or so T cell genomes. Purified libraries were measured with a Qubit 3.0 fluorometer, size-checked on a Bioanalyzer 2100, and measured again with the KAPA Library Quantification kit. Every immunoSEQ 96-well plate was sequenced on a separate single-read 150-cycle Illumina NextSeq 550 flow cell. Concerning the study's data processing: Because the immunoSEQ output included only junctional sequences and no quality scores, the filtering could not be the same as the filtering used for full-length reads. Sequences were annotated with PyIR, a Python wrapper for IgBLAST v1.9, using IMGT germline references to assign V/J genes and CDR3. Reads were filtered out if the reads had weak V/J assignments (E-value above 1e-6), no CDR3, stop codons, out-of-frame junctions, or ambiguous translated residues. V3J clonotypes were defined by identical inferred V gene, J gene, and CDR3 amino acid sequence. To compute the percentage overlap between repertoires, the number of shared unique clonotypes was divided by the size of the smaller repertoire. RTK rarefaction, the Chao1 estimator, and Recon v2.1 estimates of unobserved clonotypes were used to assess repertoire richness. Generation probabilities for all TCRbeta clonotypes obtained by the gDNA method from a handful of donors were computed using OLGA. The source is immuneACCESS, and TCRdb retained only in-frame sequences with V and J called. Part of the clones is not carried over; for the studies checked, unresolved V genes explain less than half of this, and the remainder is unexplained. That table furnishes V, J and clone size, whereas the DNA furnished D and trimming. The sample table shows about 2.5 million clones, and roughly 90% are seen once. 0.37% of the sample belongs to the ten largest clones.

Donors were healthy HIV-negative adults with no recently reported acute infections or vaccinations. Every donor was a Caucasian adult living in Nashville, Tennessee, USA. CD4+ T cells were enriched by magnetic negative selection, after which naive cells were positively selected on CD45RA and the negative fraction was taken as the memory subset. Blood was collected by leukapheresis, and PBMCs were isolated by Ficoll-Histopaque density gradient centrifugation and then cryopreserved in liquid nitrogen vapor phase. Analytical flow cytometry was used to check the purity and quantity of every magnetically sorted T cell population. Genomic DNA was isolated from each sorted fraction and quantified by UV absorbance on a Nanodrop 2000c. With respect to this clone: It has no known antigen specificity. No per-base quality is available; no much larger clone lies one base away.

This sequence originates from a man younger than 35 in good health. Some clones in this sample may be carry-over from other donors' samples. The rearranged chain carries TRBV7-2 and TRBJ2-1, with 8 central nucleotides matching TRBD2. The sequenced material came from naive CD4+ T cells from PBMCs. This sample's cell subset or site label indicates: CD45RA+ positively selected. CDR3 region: CASSSRVAGRNEQFF. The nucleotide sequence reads TGTGCCAGCAGCTCCCGGGTAGCGGGACGCAATGAGCAGTTCTTC.